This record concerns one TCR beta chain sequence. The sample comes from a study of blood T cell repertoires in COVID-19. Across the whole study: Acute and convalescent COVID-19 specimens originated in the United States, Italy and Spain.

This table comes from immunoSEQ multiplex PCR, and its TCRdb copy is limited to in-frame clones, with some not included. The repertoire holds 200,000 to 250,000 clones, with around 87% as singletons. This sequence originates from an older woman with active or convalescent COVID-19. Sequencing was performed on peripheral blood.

CDR3 DNA: TGTGCCAGCAGTACCGGACGGGGAAATGAAAAACTGTTTTTT. Protein sequence: CASSTGRGNEKLFF. The rearrangement links TRBV6-2 or TRBV6-3 to TRBJ1-4; the D is unclear. The CDR3 runs to 14 residues. Trimming took 5 bases from V and 5 from J, leaving 12 bases between them. Germline V gene lookup returns CDR1 MNHEY and CDR2 SVGEGT.